These T cell receptor beta chains were read from a single sample in a study of blood T cell repertoires in COVID-19. The repertoire was sequenced with immunoSEQ multiplex PCR; TCRdb's copy has only in-frame clones and lacks some. The sample shows approximately 210,000 clones, more than 80% of them seen only once. The specimen was PBMCs or T cells enriched from blood (not recorded which). Receptors were obtained from a woman younger than 30 who had recovered from COVID-19. The CDR3 runs from the conserved cysteine through the conserved F or W. A D gene is named only where the DNA matches it firmly. Clone size is not always given. Where it is, it says once, few, many or a class for expanded clones.

length	size	V	J	D	DNA	CDR3
15	NA	TRBV5-4	TRBJ1-6	NA	TGTGCCAGCAGCTTACAGGGCCTGGGGGATTCACCCCTCCACTTT	CASSLQGLGDSPLHF
17	NA	TRBV9	TRBJ2-1	TRBD2	TGTGCCAGCAGCGTAGTCCCCGGGGGGGCAGGGCACAATGAGCAGTTCTTC	CASSVVPGGAGHNEQFF
13	NA	TRBV21-1	TRBJ2-7	NA	TGTGCCAGCAGCCCCCGGGTCGGGGGCGAGCAGTACTTC	CASSPRVGGEQYF
15	NA	TRBV7-2	TRBJ1-6	NA	TGTGCCAGCAGCTTACCCGGAGATTATAATTCACCCCTCCACTTT	CASSLPGDYNSPLHF
17	NA	TRBV3-1/TRBV3-2	TRBJ1-6	NA	TGTGCCAGCAGCCAAGATTGGAGGGTACCCTATAATTCACCCCTCCACTTT	CASSQDWRVPYNSPLHF
12	NA	TRBV30	TRBJ1-2	NA	TGTGCCTGGAGCGTCGCCGGGTATGGCTACACCTTC	CAWSVAGYGYTF
14	NA	TRBV16	TRBJ1-5	NA	TGTGCCAGCAGCCAAATAAGGGGGAATCAGCCCCAGCATTTT	CASSQIRGNQPQHF
16	NA	TRBV24-1	TRBJ1-3	NA	TGTGCCACCAGGCCGATGACAGTCACCTCTGGAAACACCATATATTTT	CATRPMTVTSGNTIYF
19	NA	TRBV5-4	TRBJ2-7	TRBD1	TGTGCCACCCAGCTTGGAGCGGGACAGGGGATGGGGGCCTCCTACGAGCAGTACTTC	CATQLGAGQGMGASYEQYF
13	NA	TRBV5-1	TRBJ1-2	NA	TGCGCCAGCAGCTTGAGGGGTGACTATGGCTACACCTTC	CASSLRGDYGYTF
15	NA	TRBV19	TRBJ1-1	NA	TGTGCCAGTATTCCCCGCGGAGGGGTTTCCACTGAAGCTTTCTTT	CASIPRGGVSTEAFF
13	NA	TRBV29-1	TRBJ1-5	NA	TGCAGCGTCCGGTGGGGCCGCGATCAGCCCCAGCATTTT	CSVRWGRDQPQHF
15	NA	TRBV19	TRBJ1-4	TRBD1	TGTGCCAGTACTCCGACAGGGGGTTCTAATGAAAAACTGTTTTTT	CASTPTGGSNEKLFF
15	NA	TRBV2	TRBJ1-6	TRBD1	TGTGCCAGCAGGGAGAGACAGGGGGATAATTCACCCCTCCACTTT	CASRERQGDNSPLHF
16	NA	TRBV11-2	TRBJ1-2	NA	TGTGCCAGCAGCTGGACCAACAGGTTCAACCCGTCTGGCTACACCTTC	CASSWTNRFNPSGYTF
13	NA	TRBV5-1	TRBJ1-1	NA	TGCGCCAGCAAAGGACAGTTGAACACTGAAGCTTTCTTT	CASKGQLNTEAFF
15	NA	TRBV11-2	TRBJ1-1	NA	TGTGCCAGCAGCACAGATACCCTGAAGGACACTGAAGCTTTCTTT	CASSTDTLKDTEAFF
19	NA	TRBV11-3	TRBJ2-7	TRBD2	TGTGCCAGCAGCCCCTTCTTTAGCGGCCTAGCGGGGTTATCGTACGAGCAGTACTTC	CASSPFFSGLAGLSYEQYF
14	NA	TRBV6-2/TRBV6-3	TRBJ1-2	TRBD1	TGTGCCAGCAGTTATCCGGAGACAGGGTATGGCTACACCTTC	CASSYPETGYGYTF
14	NA	TRBV5-1	TRBJ1-6	NA	TGCGCCAGCAGCGAGGAGGGGAGGAATTCACCCCTCCACTTT	CASSEEGRNSPLHF
12	NA	TRBV6-2/TRBV6-3	TRBJ1-3	NA	TGTGCCAGCAGTTACGGCCGAAACACCATATATTTT	CASSYGRNTIYF
9	once	TRBV19	TRBJ1-2	NA	TGTGCCAGTGGGTACCCGAGAGGCTTC	CASGYPRGF
16	NA	TRBV7-9	TRBJ1-6	TRBD1	TGTGCCAGCAGCCCCGGGGGTGGGACAGGGGATTCACCCCTCCACTTT	CASSPGGGTGDSPLHF
17	NA	TRBV24-1	TRBJ1-2	TRBD1	TGTGCCACCAGTGATGGGGGACAGCCAAAACACAACTATGGCTACACCTTC	CATSDGGQPKHNYGYTF
16	NA	TRBV30	TRBJ1-1	TRBD1	TGTGCCTGGAGTGTAAGGGGGCCGATACCGAACACTGAAGCTTTCTTT	CAWSVRGPIPNTEAFF
12	NA	TRBV7-9	TRBJ2-1	NA	TGTGCCAGCAGCCTACAGGGTTATGAGCAGTTCTTC	CASSLQGYEQFF
11	NA	TRBV7-9	TRBJ1-1	NA	TGTGCCAGCAGTATGAACACTGAAGCTTTCTTT	CASSMNTEAFF
15	NA	TRBV5-6	TRBJ2-3	TRBD2	TGTGCCAGCAGCTCCCGACTAGCGTTGACAGATACGCAGTATTTT	CASSSRLALTDTQYF
16	NA	TRBV28	TRBJ1-5	NA	TGTGCCAGCAGTACCCCGGGATCCGGACTCAATCAGCCCCAGCATTTT	CASSTPGSGLNQPQHF
13	NA	TRBV24-1	TRBJ2-7	NA	TGTGCCACCAGTGATTTGTGGGGAGTCGAGCAGTACTTC	CATSDLWGVEQYF
17	NA	TRBV5-4	TRBJ1-1	TRBD1	TGTGCCAGCAGCTCAAAACAGGGGTTCGTGATAGGGTCTGAAGCTTTCTTT	CASSSKQGFVIGSEAFF
19	NA	TRBV24-1	TRBJ1-1	NA	TGTGCCACCAGTGATCCCCCCCTTATGGACGGGGAATTGAACACTGAAGCTTTCTTT	CATSDPPLMDGELNTEAFF
11	NA	TRBV27	TRBJ2-7	NA	TGTACCTCCTCTGCGGGCTACGAGCAGTACTTC	CTSSAGYEQYF
11	once	TRBV29-1	TRBJ2-7	NA	TGCAGCGTTGCAGGGGCGTACGAGCAGTACTTC	CSVAGAYEQYF
15	NA	TRBV28	TRBJ1-6	TRBD1	TGTGCCAGCAGTTTACAAGACAGGGACAATTCACCCCTCCACTTT	CASSLQDRDNSPLHF
15	NA	TRBV7-8	TRBJ2-1	NA	TGTGCCAGCAGCCAGGAGGCGGGGGCCCCTAATGAGCAGTTCTTC	CASSQEAGAPNEQFF
14	NA	TRBV30	TRBJ1-4	NA	TGTGCCTGGAGCCCTTCCGCAACTAATGAAAAACTGTTTTTT	CAWSPSATNEKLFF
14	NA	TRBV9	TRBJ1-1	TRBD1	TGTGCCAGCAGCCCCAGAGACAGGGTTACTGAAGCTTTCTTT	CASSPRDRVTEAFF
14	NA	TRBV11-3	TRBJ1-1	NA	TGTGCCAGCAGCACAGGAGGGGCTAACACTGAAGCTTTCTTT	CASSTGGANTEAFF
11	NA	TRBV29-1	TRBJ1-1	NA	TGCAGCGTTGTGCGGTTCACTGAAGCTTTCTTT	CSVVRFTEAFF
17	NA	TRBV6-1	TRBJ2-7	TRBD1	TGTGCCAGCAGTGACCAGCCTTCCGGGACAGGGGGCTCCGAGCAGTACTTC	CASSDQPSGTGGSEQYF
18	few	TRBV28	TRBJ1-4	TRBD1	TGTGCCAGCAGTTCCGCCGGGACAGGGAAGGGAGCTAATGAAAAACTGTTTTTT	CASSSAGTGKGANEKLFF
15	NA	TRBV4-2	TRBJ2-7	NA	TGTGCCAGCAGCCAACGGTACAGGGGACTCTACGAGCAGTACTTC	CASSQRYRGLYEQYF
14	once	TRBV27	TRBJ1-5	TRBD1	TGTGCCAGCAGTTTCGACAGGGGTAAACAGCCCCAGCATTTT	CASSFDRGKQPQHF
15	NA	TRBV3-1/TRBV3-2	TRBJ1-5	TRBD1	TGTGCCAGCAGCCAAGATGGGACAGGGGATCAGCCCCAGCATTTT	CASSQDGTGDQPQHF
15	NA	TRBV14	TRBJ1-3	NA	TGTGCCAGCAGCCAAGATCGCAGGGCTGGAAACACCATATATTTT	CASSQDRRAGNTIYF
15	NA	TRBV5-4	TRBJ2-2	NA	TGTGCCAGCAGCTTGGAAGGGGCAGCCACCGGGGAGCTGTTTTTT	CASSLEGAATGELFF
15	once	TRBV9	TRBJ2-3	TRBD2	TGTGCCAGCAGCGTAGGGCTAGCGGGGACAGATACGCAGTATTTT	CASSVGLAGTDTQYF
16	NA	TRBV2	TRBJ1-4	NA	TGTGCCAGCAGTGAAGTACGCGGGGTTGACGACGAAAAACTGTTTTTT	CASSEVRGVDDEKLFF
15	NA	TRBV6-6	TRBJ2-5	NA	TGTGCCAGCAGTTCTCAAACCGGGACAAGAGAGACCCAGTACTTC	CASSSQTGTRETQYF
14	NA	TRBV6-1	TRBJ2-7	NA	TGTGCCAGCAGTGAAGAAAGGGAGCTCTACGAGCAGTACTTC	CASSEERELYEQYF
16	few	TRBV5-1	TRBJ1-2	TRBD1	TGCGCCAGCAGCTTGGCAGGGGGCGCCGGAAACTATGGCTACACCTTC	CASSLAGGAGNYGYTF
13	NA	TRBV18	TRBJ2-5	NA	TGTGCCAGCTCACGAGGGCACCAAGAGACCCAGTACTTC	CASSRGHQETQYF
13	NA	TRBV5-1	TRBJ1-1	TRBD1	TGCGCCAGCAGCTTGGTAGGGGGCCTTGAAGCTTTCTTT	CASSLVGGLEAFF
17	NA	TRBV28	TRBJ1-2	NA	TGTGCCAGCAGTCGCGGAACCGGTGTCGGCCCCGCGAGGGGCTACACCTTC	CASSRGTGVGPARGYTF
12	NA	TRBV12-3/TRBV12-4	TRBJ1-6	TRBD1	TGTGCCAGCCGGACAGGGTCTTCACCCCTCCACTTT	CASRTGSSPLHF
13	NA	TRBV28	TRBJ2-3	TRBD1	TGTGCCATCGGGACAGGGGAAACAGATACGCAGTATTTT	CAIGTGETDTQYF